This T cell receptor (beta chain) was captured by sequencing in a study of cytomegalovirus exposure and HLA in healthy donors. 60 Vbeta and 13 Jbeta primers were used in PCR. Clones were sequenced by immunoSEQ multiplex PCR, and TCRdb holds only the in-frame ones, with some missing. The data contain tens of thousands of clones, roughly 80% of them singletons. V was cut by 0 bases and J by 0 bases, with 11 bases left in between. Looked up from germline, CDR1 is LGHNA and CDR2 is YSLEER. The length of the CDR3 is 17 residues. The sequencing input was PBMCs. The chain recombines TRBV4-3 with TRBJ2-2; the D gene is possibly TRBD1 (5 bases). This clonotype originated in a man aged 35 to 55 in good health and CMV-seronegative. The CDR3 DNA reads TGCGCCAGCAGCCAAGATCTAAGGGGCCCGAACACCGGGGAGCTGTTTTTT. Its translation: CASSQDLRGPNTGELFF.